The rows below give T cell receptor beta chains drawn from one sample of a study of cytomegalovirus exposure and HLA in healthy donors. Clones were sequenced by immunoSEQ multiplex PCR, and TCRdb holds only the in-frame ones, with some missing. This sample has approximately 240,000 clones; around four fifths occur once, and the top ten carry less than 3.5%. Specimen: PBMCs. The origin of the receptors is a woman aged 60-75 years in good health and CMV-seropositive. CDR3s include the opening cysteine and the closing phenylalanine or tryptophan. D genes are given only for firm matches. Not every row has a clone size; where given, it reads once, few, many or a size class.

-	-	TRBJ1-2	TRBV6-1	TGTGCCAGCCTCGAGCCGATCTATGGCTACACCTTC	CASLEPIYGYTF
-	-	TRBJ2-7	TRBV5-4	TGTGCCAGCAGCCTCGCGATGAGGGAGCAGTACTTC	CASSLAMREQYF
-	-	TRBJ2-7	TRBV7-9	TGTGCCAGCGGGGGCCTCTCCTACGAGCAGTACTTC	CASGGLSYEQYF
-	TRBD1	TRBJ2-5	TRBV6-4	TGTGCCAGCAGTGGGCAAGGGGGCCGAGGCGAGACCCAGTACTTC	CASSGQGGRGETQYF
-	-	TRBJ2-3	TRBV13	TGTGCCAGCAGCTTGCGGACTATTTCGGATACGCAGTATTTT	CASSLRTISDTQYF
-	TRBD1	TRBJ1-5	TRBV4-1	TGTGCCAGCAGCCAAGAGGGCAGGGGGGTTCAGCCCCAGCATTTT	CASSQEGRGVQPQHF
-	-	TRBJ1-2	TRBV5-1	TGCGCCAGCAGCTTGGCCCCTACAGGTCCCTATGGCTACACCTTC	CASSLAPTGPYGYTF
-	TRBD2	TRBJ2-3	TRBV7-3	TGTGCCAGCAGCCTTGGAGCGGGGAGCGCAGATACGCAGTATTTT	CASSLGAGSADTQYF
few	TRBD1	TRBJ2-5	TRBV7-8	TGTGCCAGCAGCTTAGTCGGGACAGAGACAGAGACCCAGTACTTC	CASSLVGTETETQYF
-	-	TRBJ2-3	TRBV29-1	TGCAGCTCTACTAACGGGAGCGTTACAGATACGCAGTATTTT	CSSTNGSVTDTQYF
-	-	TRBJ2-5	TRBV27	TGTGCCAGCAGTTTAGCGGGGAGAATGGAGACCCAGTACTTC	CASSLAGRMETQYF
-	-	TRBJ2-2	TRBV7-6	TGTGCCAGCAGCTTAGTTGGGGGGATCGGGGAGCTGTTTTTT	CASSLVGGIGELFF
few	TRBD1	TRBJ1-1	TRBV2	TGTGCCAGCAGGTCAGGACAGGGTTTCACTGAAGCTTTCTTT	CASRSGQGFTEAFF
-	TRBD1	TRBJ2-2	TRBV7-2	TGTGCCAGCAGCTTTCTTCCGGGACAGGGGGCTGGCGGGGAGCTGTTTTTT	CASSFLPGQGAGGELFF
-	-	TRBJ2-4	TRBV7-3	TGTGCCAGCAGCTTAGGGGGGGCCAAAAACATTCAGTACTTC	CASSLGGAKNIQYF
-	-	TRBJ2-3	TRBV7-6	TGTGCCAGCAGCTTGTTTTTTGTTGGGGAGATGGGCACAGATACGCAGTATTTT	CASSLFFVGEMGTDTQYF
-	-	TRBJ1-5	TRBV6-6	TGTGCCAGCAGTTACCCGGGACATTTTAGCAATCAGCCCCAGCATTTT	CASSYPGHFSNQPQHF
once	-	TRBJ1-1	TRBV4-2	TGTGCCAGCAGCCAACGGCAGGGAAGAACTGAAGCTTTCTTT	CASSQRQGRTEAFF
few	-	TRBJ2-2	TRBV5-1	TGCGCCAGCAAATCCGGGACACTTTACACCGGGGAGCTGTTTTTT	CASKSGTLYTGELFF
-	TRBD1	TRBJ1-5	TRBV5-8	TGTGCCAGCAGCTTGGACGGGACAGTGGAAGAGCCCCAGCATTTT	CASSLDGTVEEPQHF
-	-	TRBJ1-1	TRBV27	TGTGCCAGCAGTTTAAGGAGGGCCACTGAAGCTTTCTTT	CASSLRRATEAFF
-	-	TRBJ1-2	TRBV12-5	TGTGCTAGTGGTTTGAAACCAGGGATTGGCTACACCTTC	CASGLKPGIGYTF
-	-	TRBJ2-5	TRBV5-1	TGCGCCAGCAGCTTGGCTACTTACCAAGAGACCCAGTACTTC	CASSLATYQETQYF
-	-	TRBJ2-7	TRBV2	TGTGCCGGAGCCTTGGGGGGTCCCGGCGAGCAGTACTTC	CAGALGGPGEQYF
-	-	TRBJ1-5	TRBV19	TGTGCCACGGGAGGGCTACAGCCCCAGCATTTT	CATGGLQPQHF
-	TRBD1	TRBJ2-7	TRBV7-8	TGTGCCAGCAGCTTAGAGAGGACAGGGGTCCACGAGCAGTACTTC	CASSLERTGVHEQYF
once	-	TRBJ2-4	TRBV5-1	TGCGCCAGCAGCTTGGGGGTGGGAGGTCAAAACATTCAGTACTTC	CASSLGVGGQNIQYF
once	TRBD1	TRBJ1-5	TRBV18	TGTGCCAGCTCAAGAGGGACAGGGGGCGTTAATCAGCCCCAGCATTTT	CASSRGTGGVNQPQHF
-	TRBD1	TRBJ2-7	TRBV28	TGTGCCAGTCGACAGGGCGATTACGAGCAGTACTTC	CASRQGDYEQYF
-	-	TRBJ1-5	TRBV18	TGTGCCGGCTCACCAGTTTATAGCAATCAGCCCCAGCATTTT	CAGSPVYSNQPQHF
-	TRBD1	TRBJ2-1	TRBV11-2	TGTGCCAGCAGCCCAGGGGGCTACCAGGGCAATGAGCAGTTCTTC	CASSPGGYQGNEQFF
-	TRBD1	TRBJ2-1	TRBV7-7	TGTGCCAGCAGCTTAGGACAGGGCGATGAGCAGTTCTTC	CASSLGQGDEQFF
few	-	TRBJ1-2	TRBV2	TGTGCCAGCAGAAGAGAGGACTATGGCTACACCTTC	CASRREDYGYTF
-	-	TRBJ2-2	TRBV18	TGTGCCAGCTCACCAGAGCTCCCCGGAGGCGGGGAGCTGTTTTTT	CASSPELPGGGELFF
-	TRBD2	TRBJ2-2	TRBV5-4	TGTGCCAGCAGCTTGTCGGGGGGGGCAGGAACCGGGGAGCTGTTTTTT	CASSLSGGAGTGELFF
-	-	TRBJ2-2	TRBV4-1	TGCGCCAGCAGCCAAGATGGTGAGACTAGTTACTACACCGGGGAGCTGTTTTTT	CASSQDGETSYYTGELFF
-	TRBD2	TRBJ2-5	TRBV14	TGTGCCAGCAGCCAAGATGTGGGCGGGGGGGACCAAGAGACCCAGTACTTC	CASSQDVGGGDQETQYF